A selection of T cell receptor beta chains follows, all from one sample in a study of identical twins. TCRdb reprocessed the 5' RACE reads via MiXCR and lists one record per CDR3 protein. The sample records approximately 210,000 distinct CDR3 sequences, about a sixth being singletons. These records were also assigned to another study, of T cells expressing NK-cell markers.

Material: CD8+ T cells sorted from blood. These receptors originate from a woman aged 18-29 years in good health. CDR3s include the opening cysteine and the closing phenylalanine or tryptophan. A D gene is named only where the DNA matches it firmly.

cdr3_length	d_call	v_call	j_call	cdr3_aa
16	TRBD1	TRBV14	TRBJ2-1	CASSQWGQGLYNEQFF
16	TRBD2	TRBV20-1	TRBJ2-1	CSARDLASGRGDEQFF
14	NA	TRBV5-1	TRBJ1-1	CASSLYSGNTEAFF
13	NA	TRBV15	TRBJ2-5	CATSRDRGETQYF
14	NA	TRBV6-1	TRBJ1-2	CASSEVSDYYGYTF
14	TRBD2	TRBV4-3	TRBJ2-1	CASSSHGGSNEQFF
14	TRBD1	TRBV12-3/TRBV12-4	TRBJ2-2	CASRRTGGPGELFF
16	NA	TRBV27	TRBJ2-7	CASSLWSSGPGYEQYF
17	NA	TRBV2	TRBJ1-1	CASSLRTGSDMNTEAFF
16	TRBD1	TRBV5-1	TRBJ2-1	CASSATGTGGYNEQFF
13	NA	TRBV5-1	TRBJ2-1	CASSLASNNEQFF
12	NA	TRBV6-1	TRBJ2-5	CASGEDQETQYF
15	TRBD2	TRBV7-9	TRBJ2-2	CASSPSGGLTGELFF
16	TRBD1	TRBV7-9	TRBJ2-2	CASSLAGTGSTGELFF
16	NA	TRBV25-1	TRBJ2-7	CASSADDRTATYEQYF
14	NA	TRBV7-9	TRBJ2-3	CASSLRGLTDTQYF
12	NA	TRBV7-9	TRBJ2-3	CASRPNTDTQYF
18	TRBD1	TRBV11-1	TRBJ1-1	CASSPTKGDRGSDTEAFF
13	NA	TRBV12-3/TRBV12-4	TRBJ2-1	CASSPDVGNEQFF
13	NA	TRBV12-3/TRBV12-4	TRBJ2-1	CASSFGSYNEQFF
12	NA	TRBV6-1	TRBJ2-5	CASSEVVETQYF
13	NA	TRBV20-1	TRBJ2-5	CSAPGAVQETQYF
14	NA	TRBV7-2	TRBJ2-3	CASSSVMEPDTQYF
15	NA	TRBV27	TRBJ2-7	CASSHLASATYEQYF
12	NA	TRBV29-1	TRBJ2-7	CSVEGLSHEQYF
16	NA	TRBV12-3/TRBV12-4	TRBJ2-1	CASSPLDEGAYNEQFF
17	TRBD2	TRBV20-1	TRBJ2-3	CCARDKGLAGEGDTQYF
16	TRBD2	TRBV7-6	TRBJ2-3	CASSLGWTSPADTQYF
15	NA	TRBV7-8	TRBJ2-3	CASSSASLGTDTQYF
13	NA	TRBV2	TRBJ1-2	CASSTDRNNGYTF
12	NA	TRBV11-2	TRBJ2-4	CASRGEEGIQYF
13	NA	TRBV29-1	TRBJ2-7	CSVEVVSTHEQYF
14	TRBD2	TRBV19	TRBJ2-1	CASSSGTIYNEQFF
15	NA	TRBV7-3	TRBJ2-1	CASSSDGTPGNEQFF
15	NA	TRBV2	TRBJ2-7	CASRPTSNFPYEQYF
14	NA	TRBV4-2	TRBJ2-7	CASKDLLGTYEQYF
13	NA	TRBV27	TRBJ1-5	CASRFRFNQPQHF
11	NA	TRBV29-1	TRBJ2-1	CSVATRAWQFF
14	NA	TRBV9	TRBJ2-2	CASSVLGRTGELFF
13	NA	TRBV20-1	TRBJ2-2	CSARDITAGELFF
12	NA	TRBV15	TRBJ2-7	CATSRGAYEQYF
16	NA	TRBV7-9	TRBJ2-2	CASSLLKRLNTGELFF
15	NA	TRBV6-5	TRBJ2-7	CASSYPHDPSQEQYF
12	NA	TRBV29-1	TRBJ1-1	CSAGGVTTEAFF
14	NA	TRBV4-3	TRBJ2-7	CASSQDLLAFEQYF
13	TRBD2	TRBV27	TRBJ2-1	CASSPSGTNEQFF
15	TRBD1	TRBV19	TRBJ2-7	CASSIIGQGNYEQYF
14	NA	TRBV27	TRBJ2-1	CASSPGLPRHEQFF
14	NA	TRBV7-9	TRBJ2-1	CASFGDEHYNEQFF
15	NA	TRBV27	TRBJ2-1	CASSLGGYSYNEQFF
13	NA	TRBV5-1	TRBJ1-1	CASSSGRRTEAFF
13	NA	TRBV13	TRBJ2-3	CASSVGATDTQYF
14	NA	TRBV12-3/TRBV12-4	TRBJ2-3	CASSPVFSTDTQYF
15	TRBD2	TRBV29-1	TRBJ2-3	CSVGTSGRSTDTQYF
14	NA	TRBV7-9	TRBJ2-1	CASSLSGMYNEQFF